Listed here is a single T cell receptor (beta chain). The target antigen is unknown. Whether given at about 4 or about 12 weeks, second doses were pooled. Sequenced by immunoSEQ multiplex PCR; TCRdb stores in-frame clones only, minus some. The table records about 120,000 clones, about 90% of them present only once. The sample is drawn from a study of T cell responses to AZD1222 COVID-19 vaccine. Study-level points and caveats: At baseline, just 6 or 7 AZD1222 recipients tested seropositive. Spike-specific TCR breadth and depth were elevated following two AZD1222 doses.

The sequenced sample was peripheral blood, obtained 28 days after the second AZD1222 dose. The receptor comes from an adult who received the AZD1222 COVID-19 vaccine.

CDR3 sequence reads: CASSGGYGYTF. The CDR3 region has the DNA TGTGCCAGTAGTGGCGGCTATGGCTACACCTTC. The chain carries TRBV19 and TRBJ1-2; the D is unclear. From germline, CDR1 is LNHDA and CDR2 SQIVND (reference sequence). With 5 bases removed from V and 4 bases from J, the gap between germline ends came to 5 bases. The CDR3 has 11 amino acids. The variable domain in full, completed from reference TRBV19 and TRBJ1-2, reads DGGITQSPKYLFRKEGQNVTLSCEQNLNHDAMYWYRQDPGQGLRLIYYSQIVNDFQKGDIAEGYSVSREKKESFPLTVTSAQKNPTAFYLCASSGGYGYTFGSGTRLTVV.